A selection of T cell receptor beta chains follows, all from one sample in a study of shared clonotypes between healthy human individuals. The assay was immunoSEQ multiplex PCR, and TCRdb's table has in-frame clones only and misses some. The sample shows 520,000 or so clones, around 79% of them seen only once. Sequencing was done on a sample of PBMCs. These receptor sequences come from a woman in her 40s in good health. Some clones in this sample may be carry-over from other donors' samples. Both conserved end residues are part of each CDR3. The D gene is left open where the match is weak. Size values are once, few and many counts, or a class for expanded clones, and some rows have none.

13,NA,TRBV2,NA,TRBJ1-5,TGTGCCAGCAGTGAACAGTTCAATCAGCCCCAGCATTTT,CASSEQFNQPQHF
15,NA,TRBV15,NA,TRBJ2-7,TGTGCCACCAGCAGAGGGGCAGGCAGCTCCTACGAGCAGTACTTC,CATSRGAGSSYEQYF
16,NA,TRBV7-3,NA,TRBJ2-3,TGTGCCAGCAGCTTAGGGGGAGCCGGGGGCACAGATACGCAGTATTTT,CASSLGGAGGTDTQYF
13,NA,TRBV7-2,NA,TRBJ1-2,TGTGCCAGCGTCTTCACAGGAGCTTATGGCTACACCTTC,CASVFTGAYGYTF
13,many,TRBV27,NA,TRBJ1-6,TGTGCCAGCAGCGGGGACGGGGAGGGTCCCCTCCACTTT,CASSGDGEGPLHF
15,NA,TRBV7-3,TRBD2,TRBJ2-7,TGTGCCAGCAGCTCCGGACTAGCCGGGTCCTACGAGCAGTACTTC,CASSSGLAGSYEQYF
16,NA,TRBV27,NA,TRBJ2-7,TGTGCCAGCAGTTTACGGCCTGGCGTGGGGGGTTACGAGCAGTACTTC,CASSLRPGVGGYEQYF
14,NA,TRBV27,TRBD1,TRBJ2-7,TGTGCCAGCCGGCCCGGGACAGGGTTATACGAGCAGTACTTC,CASRPGTGLYEQYF
14,NA,TRBV2,TRBD1,TRBJ1-2,TGTGCCAGCAGTGGCCAGGACAGGGACTATGGCTACACCTTC,CASSGQDRDYGYTF
18,NA,TRBV27,TRBD2,TRBJ2-1,TGTGCCAGCAGTTCCGCCGGACTAGCGGCCCCGGGGCTGCATGAGCAGTTCTTC,CASSSAGLAAPGLHEQFF
15,once,TRBV28,TRBD2,TRBJ2-1,TGTGCCAGCACCCGAGAAGGACTAGCGGGAGGTGAGCAGTTCTTC,CASTREGLAGGEQFF
15,NA,TRBV4-2,NA,TRBJ1-4,TGTGCCAGCAGCCAAGTTGACATCTCCGCTGAAAAACTGTTTTTT,CASSQVDISAEKLFF
20,many,TRBV19,TRBD2,TRBJ2-3,TGTGCCAGTAGTATTCACAGGTTTCTAGCGGGAGCCGTTGGCACAGATACGCAGTATTTT,CASSIHRFLAGAVGTDTQYF
15,NA,TRBV19,TRBD1,TRBJ1-1,TGTGCCAGTAGGGTCTCCTACCGACAGGGGAGGCCAGCTTTCTTT,CASRVSYRQGRPAFF
16,NA,TRBV5-1,TRBD1,TRBJ2-5,TGCGCCAGCAGCTTGTTAGGGACAGGGATCGAAGAGACCCAGTACTTC,CASSLLGTGIEETQYF
16,NA,TRBV5-1,TRBD1,TRBJ2-2,TGCGCCAGCAGCCCAAGGACAGGGACGGGGACCGGGGAGCTGTTTTTT,CASSPRTGTGTGELFF
14,NA,TRBV29-1,NA,TRBJ2-7,TGCAGCGTTACGACTCCCACCGGGGTCCACGAGCAGTACTTC,CSVTTPTGVHEQYF
13,NA,TRBV19,NA,TRBJ2-5,TGTGCCAGTAGTCTGAGTAGCGGTGAGACCCAGTACTTC,CASSLSSGETQYF
16,few,TRBV9,NA,TRBJ1-1,TGTGCCAGCAGCGTAGGAGGGGAGACCATGAACACTGAAGCTTTCTTT,CASSVGGETMNTEAFF
13,few,TRBV2,TRBD1,TRBJ1-1,TGTGCCAGCAATGACAGGGCCCGGGCTGAAGCTTTCTTT,CASNDRARAEAFF
13,NA,TRBV10-3,NA,TRBJ2-3,TGTGCCATCAGTGAACTAGCAGCAGATACGCAGTATTTT,CAISELAADTQYF
15,NA,TRBV5-4,NA,TRBJ2-1,TGTGCCAGCAGCTTGGGTGGGAGCTCCTACAATGAGCAGTTCTTC,CASSLGGSSYNEQFF
14,NA,TRBV11-2,TRBD1,TRBJ2-2,TGTGCCAGCAGCCGGGACAGGGCCGGCGGGGAGCTGTTTTTT,CASSRDRAGGELFF
14,NA,TRBV18,TRBD1,TRBJ2-7,TGTGCCAGCTCAGCCCCGGGACAGCCCTACGAGCAGTACTTC,CASSAPGQPYEQYF
15,NA,TRBV7-2,TRBD1,TRBJ1-4,TGTGCCAGCAGCTTAGCCGACAGGGGGGATGAAAAACTGTTTTTT,CASSLADRGDEKLFF
13,NA,TRBV7-2,NA,TRBJ2-5,TGTGCCAGCAGCTCGGGTGGCCAAGAGACCCAGTACTTC,CASSSGGQETQYF
15,NA,TRBV6-5,TRBD1,TRBJ1-1,TGTGCCAGCACCTCGTATGGACAGGGGTACACTGAAGCTTTCTTT,CASTSYGQGYTEAFF
15,NA,TRBV6-6,TRBD2,TRBJ2-1,TGTGCCAGCAGTTACTCTGCGGGAGCGGGGAATGAGCAGTTCTTC,CASSYSAGAGNEQFF
13,NA,TRBV19,NA,TRBJ2-3,TGTGCCAGTAGCCCGCTCCGGGGTGATCCGCAGTATTTT,CASSPLRGDPQYF
16,NA,TRBV4-3,TRBD1,TRBJ1-1,TGCGCCAGCAGCCAAGATCCGGGACAGGCGTACACTGAAGCTTTCTTT,CASSQDPGQAYTEAFF
12,NA,TRBV30,NA,TRBJ1-5,TGTGCCTGGAGTGCAGGGAACCAGCCCCAGCATTTT,CAWSAGNQPQHF
13,NA,TRBV2,NA,TRBJ1-1,TGTGCCAGCAGTGAAGCTGCGGAGACTGAAGCTTTCTTT,CASSEAAETEAFF
16,NA,TRBV10-3,NA,TRBJ2-2,TGTGCCATCAAGCCGCGGGGCCCACCGAACACCGGGGAGCTGTTTTTT,CAIKPRGPPNTGELFF